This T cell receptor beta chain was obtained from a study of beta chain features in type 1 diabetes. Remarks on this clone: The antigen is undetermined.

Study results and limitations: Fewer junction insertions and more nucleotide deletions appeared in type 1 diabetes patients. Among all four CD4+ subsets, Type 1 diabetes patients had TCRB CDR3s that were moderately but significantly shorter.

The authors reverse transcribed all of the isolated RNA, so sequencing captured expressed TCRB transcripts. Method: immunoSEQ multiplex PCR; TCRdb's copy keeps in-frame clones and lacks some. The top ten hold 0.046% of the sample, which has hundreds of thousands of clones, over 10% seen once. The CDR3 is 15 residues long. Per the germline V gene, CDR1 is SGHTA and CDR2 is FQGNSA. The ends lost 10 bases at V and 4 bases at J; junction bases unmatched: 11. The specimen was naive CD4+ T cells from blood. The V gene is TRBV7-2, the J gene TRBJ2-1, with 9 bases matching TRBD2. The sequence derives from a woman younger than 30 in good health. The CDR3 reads CAIRTLSGRYNEQFF. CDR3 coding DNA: TGTGCCATCAGAACGTTGAGCGGGAGGTACAATGAGCAGTTCTTC.